This T cell receptor beta chain was profiled in a study of shared clonotypes between healthy human individuals. The wider study: Three plates each covered CD4 naive and memory; CD8 naive two, CD8 memory one.

Trimming removed 3 bases at V and 4 bases at J, with 4 bases between. This CDR3 is built from 11 residues. In germline, CDR1 is ENHRY, CDR2 SYGVKD. TCRdb's table, derived via immunoSEQ multiplex PCR, lists solely in-frame clones and lacks some. The sample carries around 990,000 clones, 70% to 80% recorded once. This chain connects TRBV10-3 to TRBJ2-7; no clear D gene. The sequenced material came from memory CD4+ T cells from PBMCs. Stated subset: CD45RA-negative fraction. This TCR was recovered from a man aged 18 to 30 in good health. Some clones in this sample may be carry-over from other donors' samples. For the CDR3, the DNA is TGTGCCATCAGTGAAATGTACGAGCAGTACTTC. It codes for CAISEMYEQYF.